These T cell receptor beta chains were read from a single sample in a study of blood T cell repertoires in COVID-19. The assay was immunoSEQ multiplex PCR, and TCRdb's table has in-frame clones only and misses some. This table holds tens of thousands of clones, 80% to 90% found once. The source material was peripheral blood. Source of these receptors: a man between 60 and 75 years old with acute or convalescent COVID-19. CDR3s include the opening cysteine and the closing phenylalanine or tryptophan. The D gene is left open where the match is weak. Clone size is not always given. Where it is, it says once, few, many or a class for expanded clones.

CASSLVFPPNTIYF,TGCGCCAGCAGCTTGGTGTTCCCTCCCAACACCATATATTTT,-,TRBV5-1,TRBJ1-3,-
CASSHPGGNEQFF,TGCGCCAGCAGCCACCCAGGAGGGAATGAGCAGTTCTTC,once,TRBV4-3,TRBJ2-1,-
CASSIGTGRYGYTF,TGTGCCAGCAGCATCGGGACAGGGAGATATGGCTACACCTTC,-,TRBV5-4,TRBJ1-2,TRBD1
CASSFAAGQRNEQFF,TGTGCCAGCAGTTTTGCCGCGGGACAGAGGAATGAGCAGTTCTTC,-,TRBV6-5,TRBJ2-1,-
CASSFVSDTQYF,TGTGCCAGCAGCTTTGTATCGGATACGCAGTATTTT,-,TRBV5-6,TRBJ2-3,-
CASSLDRAKGVAFF,TGTGCCAGTAGTCTGGACAGGGCGAAAGGTGTGGCTTTCTTT,-,TRBV19,TRBJ1-1,TRBD1
CASTFGGGGTEAFF,TGCGCCAGCACCTTTGGCGGGGGTGGTACTGAAGCTTTCTTT,-,TRBV5-1,TRBJ1-1,-
CATSKTGWNSEETQYF,TGTGCCACCAGCAAAACAGGGTGGAATAGCGAAGAGACCCAGTACTTC,-,TRBV15,TRBJ2-5,-
CASSLQHSGANVLTF,TGTGCCAGCAGCTTACAACACTCTGGGGCCAACGTCCTGACTTTC,-,TRBV7-2,TRBJ2-6,-
CASSSQTSFRSYNEQFF,TGTGCCAGCAGTTCCCAGACTAGCTTTCGGTCCTACAATGAGCAGTTCTTC,-,TRBV27,TRBJ2-1,TRBD2
CASRLAASTDTQYF,TGCGCCAGCCGACTAGCGGCTAGCACAGATACGCAGTATTTT,once,TRBV10-2,TRBJ2-3,TRBD2
CASSEGRFDRVNTEAFF,TGTGCCAGCAGTGAAGGACGCTTTGACAGGGTGAACACTGAAGCTTTCTTT,-,TRBV6-1,TRBJ1-1,TRBD1
CASNYRAQGTGELFF,TGTGCCAGCAACTACAGGGCACAGGGCACCGGGGAGCTGTTTTTT,-,TRBV4-2,TRBJ2-2,-
CASSQEGTGTTEAFF,TGCGCCAGCAGCCAAGAGGGGACAGGCACCACTGAAGCTTTCTTT,-,TRBV4-1,TRBJ1-1,TRBD1
CASISRGDQETQYF,TGTGCCAGCATTTCGCGGGGGGACCAAGAGACCCAGTACTTC,-,TRBV21-1,TRBJ2-5,-
CASSLDLVTVQETQYF,TGTGCCAGCAGCTTGGATCTGGTGACAGTCCAAGAGACCCAGTACTTC,-,TRBV5-4,TRBJ2-5,-
CASSPGVRGETQYF,TGCGCCAGCAGCCCCGGCGTCAGGGGTGAGACCCAGTACTTC,once,TRBV5-1,TRBJ2-5,-
CAIKRAGSYEQYF,TGTGCCATCAAACGGGCAGGGTCCTACGAGCAGTACTTC,-,TRBV10-3,TRBJ2-7,-
CASSQERRLAYTDTQYF,TGTGCCAGCAGCCAAGAAAGGAGACTAGCGTACACAGATACGCAGTATTTT,-,TRBV4-2,TRBJ2-3,TRBD2
CASSPRTSGAPGTQYF,TGTGCCAGTAGCCCTAGGACTAGCGGGGCGCCCGGTACGCAGTATTTT,-,TRBV19,TRBJ2-3,TRBD2
CASSSQGAAGNTIYF,TGTGCCAGCAGCTCACAGGGGGCAGCTGGAAACACCATATATTTT,-,TRBV5-6,TRBJ1-3,TRBD1
CASSRPIYSNQPQHF,TGCGCCAGCAGTCGTCCGATCTATAGCAATCAGCCCCAGCATTTT,-,TRBV23-1,TRBJ1-5,-
CASDRTGGGGNYGYTF,TGTGCCAGCGATCGGACAGGGGGCGGTGGGAACTATGGCTACACCTTC,once,TRBV2,TRBJ1-2,TRBD1
CASSRAPWGGGNYNEQFF,TGCGCCAGCAGCCGGGCCCCCTGGGGCGGGGGGAACTACAATGAGCAGTTCTTC,-,TRBV5-1,TRBJ2-1,TRBD2
CASSQGGGSSYNEQFF,TGCGCCAGCAGCCAAGGCGGGGGGAGCTCCTACAATGAGCAGTTCTTC,-,TRBV4-1,TRBJ2-1,TRBD2
CASSLESGTATVYGYTF,TGTGCCAGCTCACTAGAGTCCGGGACAGCTACCGTCTATGGCTACACCTTC,-,TRBV18,TRBJ1-2,TRBD1
CASSFQATNEKLFF,TGTGCCAGCAGTTTCCAGGCAACTAATGAAAAACTGTTTTTT,few,TRBV2,TRBJ1-4,-
CASSPTGGFNYGYTF,TGTGCCAGCAGTCCGACAGGGGGCTTTAACTATGGCTACACCTTC,-,TRBV2,TRBJ1-2,TRBD1
CASSSGTGLNQPQHF,TGTGCCAGCAGTTCCGGGACAGGGCTAAATCAGCCCCAGCATTTT,-,TRBV7-8,TRBJ1-5,TRBD1
CASSPQGRNTEAFF,TGTGCCAGCAGTCCACAGGGGAGGAACACTGAAGCTTTCTTT,-,TRBV6-5,TRBJ1-1,TRBD1
CASTLSGGNTIYF,TGTGCCAGCACCCTATCCGGGGGAAACACCATATATTTT,-,TRBV28,TRBJ1-3,-
CASSLSDPRSSGNTIYF,TGCGCCAGCAGCTTGTCAGACCCGAGGAGTTCTGGAAACACCATATATTTT,-,TRBV5-1,TRBJ1-3,-
CASSGGTGLDQPQHF,TGCGCCAGCAGCGGAGGGACAGGGTTAGATCAGCCCCAGCATTTT,few,TRBV5-1,TRBJ1-5,TRBD1
CASSFQAGPQETQYF,TGTGCCAGCAGCTTTCAAGCGGGGCCCCAAGAGACCCAGTACTTC,-,TRBV7-6,TRBJ2-5,TRBD2
CASSSEQGAGNTIYF,TGCGCCAGCAGCTCAGAACAGGGGGCCGGAAACACCATATATTTT,-,TRBV5-1,TRBJ1-3,TRBD1
CATSRVIHTEAFF,TGTGCCACCAGCAGAGTAATTCACACTGAAGCTTTCTTT,once,TRBV15,TRBJ1-1,-
CASSQGQGGRYF,TGTGCCAGCAGCCAGGGACAGGGGGGTCGGTACTTC,-,TRBV3-1/TRBV3-2,TRBJ2-5,TRBD1
CASSLEGARGQPQHF,TGCGCCAGCAGCTTGGAGGGGGCGCGGGGCCAGCCCCAGCATTTT,-,TRBV5-1,TRBJ1-5,TRBD1
CASIVLELNTEAFF,TGTGCCAGTATAGTCCTAGAGTTGAACACTGAAGCTTTCTTT,few,TRBV19,TRBJ1-1,-
CASSLTTGVVDGYTF,TGCGCCAGCAGCTTGACGACAGGGGTAGTAGATGGCTACACCTTC,-,TRBV5-1,TRBJ1-2,TRBD1
CASISGVRTDTQYF,TGTGCCAGCATAAGCGGGGTGCGCACAGATACGCAGTATTTT,-,TRBV28,TRBJ2-3,TRBD2
CASSPTGTPVRVPSGNTIYF,TGTGCCAGTAGTCCAACCGGGACACCAGTAAGAGTACCCTCTGGAAACACCATATATTTT,-,TRBV19,TRBJ1-3,-
CASSQGTGQLFF,TGTGCCAGCAGCCAAGGGACAGGGCAACTGTTTTTT,-,TRBV7-9,TRBJ1-4,TRBD1
CASRFGQGTSGNTIYF,TGTGCCAGCAGGTTCGGACAGGGGACCTCTGGAAACACCATATATTTT,-,TRBV5-6,TRBJ1-3,TRBD1
CASSLTAGGQETQYF,TGCGCCAGCAGCTTGACGGCGGGGGGCCAAGAGACCCAGTACTTC,-,TRBV5-1,TRBJ2-5,TRBD2
CASSADTASYNEQFF,TGTGCCAGCAGTGCTGACACAGCCTCCTACAATGAGCAGTTCTTC,-,TRBV2,TRBJ2-1,-
CASSLAKGGETSGNTIYF,TGTGCCAGCAGCTTGGCCAAGGGGGGGGAAACAAGTGGAAACACCATATATTTT,-,TRBV5-4,TRBJ1-3,-
CASSLKGANVLTF,TGTGCCAGCAGTCTAAAGGGGGCCAACGTCCTGACTTTC,-,TRBV6-2/TRBV6-3,TRBJ2-6,-
CASSPWGGATEAFF,TGTGCCAGCTCACCCTGGGGGGGTGCCACTGAAGCTTTCTTT,-,TRBV18,TRBJ1-1,-
CASSKTPDSRGTEAFF,TGTGCCAGCAGTAAAACCCCGGACAGTCGGGGCACTGAAGCTTTCTTT,few,TRBV6-6,TRBJ1-1,-
CASRGEGVNTEAFF,TGTGCCAGCAGAGGTGAGGGGGTGAACACTGAAGCTTTCTTT,-,TRBV2,TRBJ1-1,-
CASSPRTGDTGELFF,TGTGCCAGCAGCCCACGGACCGGGGACACCGGGGAGCTGTTTTTT,-,TRBV11-3,TRBJ2-2,-
CASSRSDREKIERGYTF,TGTGCCAGCAGCCGCTCGGACAGGGAGAAGATAGAGAGGGGCTACACCTTC,many,TRBV7-9,TRBJ1-2,TRBD1